This T cell receptor (beta chain) was identified during a study of T cells in Graves' hyperthyroidism and ophthalmopathy. Across the study: Peripheral blood sampling occurred at initial diagnosis, before any treatment.

Orbital computed tomography, thyroid ultrasound, serum thyroxine and TRAb, and clinical symptoms together informed the diagnoses. The study's findings and limits: In the blood, most expanded thyroid clonotypes above 0.001 appeared as well.

It was RNA transcripts that yielded the amplified TCR beta CDR3 regions. The HTBI primer set served for first-round RT-PCR of the TCR CDR3. TCRdb processed the multiplex PCR reads anew with MiXCR; each CDR3 protein has one entry. This table has about 380,000 distinct CDR3 sequences, roughly 20% appearing once. This clonotype was found many times. Antigen specificity is unknown. The V end was cut by 5 bases, the J end by 3 bases, with 14 bases between. CDR1 is SGHAT and CDR2 is FQDESV in the germline V gene (reference sequence). The length of the CDR3 is 14 residues. The sample was blood. This receptor was obtained from a man between 18 and 29 years old with Graves' ophthalmopathy. The chain combines TRBV11-1 with TRBJ2-7, with a tentative D call TRBD1 (5 bases). For the CDR3, the DNA is TGTGCCAGCAGCCAACAGACAGTGAGCTACGAGCAGTACTTC. Protein product: CASSQQTVSYEQYF.